This TCR beta chain emerged from a study of graft-versus-host responses after intestinal transplantation (dated by TCRdb to the early 2020s). Regarding the study in general: Multivisceral, liver-intestinal, or isolated intestinal transplants were received by the recipients. Samples from a few later patients were sequenced in-house on an Illumina MiSeq with MiXCR processing rather than by the commercial service. Of the 20 to 25 intestinal transplant recipients enrolled in the cohort, one of whom was a retransplant, 3 patients without pretransplant specimens were excluded. To identify alloreactive clones, pre-transplant mixed lymphocyte reaction products were sequenced and compared with unstimulated pre-transplant donor and recipient T cells. Anti-thymocyte globulin induction was given to all recipients, followed by maintenance tacrolimus and steroids for approximately 3 years. A peak of at least 4% donor T cells among recipient peripheral blood mononuclear cells was the definition used for donor T cell macrochimerism. Graft-versus-host and host-versus-graft alloreactive T cell clones were tracked in the graft, circulation and bone marrow after intestinal transplantation using bulk TCR-beta CDR3 sequencing.

Read against the paper, the sample's time point label means: cells obtained before transplantation from donor or recipient. CD3+CD4+ and CD3+CD8+ populations were FACS-sorted from unstimulated pre-transplant donor and recipient cells taken from spleen or lymph nodes. With respect to this clone: Its antigen is still unknown. The input lacks base qualities; no much larger clone sits a single base away.

CDR3 length: 16 amino acids, cysteine to phenylalanine. The retained sequence is limited to the CDR3, 48 bases, with the frame set at the first base. CDR1 is given as MNHNY and CDR2 as SVGAGI, both from the germline V gene (reference sequence). A distance of 15 bases separates the germline ends of V and J, which lose 6 bases and 0 bases respectively. The paper as a whole reports these results and caveats: In the allografts of patients with donor T cell macrochimerism, GvH to HvG T cell clonal ratios were high. GvH clones were detected in recipient bone marrow, and some appeared earlier in ileal mucosa or blood, consistent with an intestinal mucosal origin. The conclusions were limited by the relatively low number and heterogeneity of the intestinal transplant patients. Peak levels of circulating GvH clones were associated with declines in HvG clones early after transplant.

Library preparation used the immunoSEQ multiplex PCR assay. For most patients, genomic DNA was isolated using the Qiagen DNeasy Blood and Tissue Kit and was shipped frozen to Adaptive Biotechnologies for TCR sequencing. For most patients, genomic DNA was subjected to high-throughput TCR-beta CDR3 sequencing by Adaptive Biotechnologies. As for how the authors treated the data: TCR sequencing data were retrieved from Adaptive's ImmunoSEQ software for about 17 patients, whereas a few other patients were processed with MiXCR and VDJtools. To correct CD4 versus CD8 sorting errors, sequences present in both subsets at a frequency ratio below 5:1 were removed. Because the origin of CDR3 nucleotide sequences shared between donor and recipient could not be assigned, those sequences were removed. To count as alloreactive, a clone needed at least 2-fold expansion over unstimulated cells and a minimum CFSE-low frequency of 0.002% (template counts) or 0.001% (read counts). Mappable clones were those detected in sequenced pre-transplant spleen, lymph node, or MLR CFSE-low populations of the donor or recipient. Cumulative frequency of alloreactive clones was calculated as a percentage of all sequences weighted by copy number. Held by TCRdb, this immuneACCESS table contains in-frame sequences only and omits some clones. Under half of the omission traces to an unresolved V gene where checked; the cause of the rest is unknown. The V and J calls and clone size come from that table; D and trimming were worked out from the DNA. The sample table shows more than 65,000 clones, and approximately 80% are seen once. Around 0.37% of the sample lies in the top ten.

The origin of this receptor is a human donor who was the organ donor for an intestinal transplant. This specimen was unstimulated CD4+ T cells sorted from spleen or lymph node cells, taken before transplant. The chain is made from TRBV6-6 and TRBJ1-5, with the D gene not clear enough to name. The nucleotide sequence is TGTGCCAGCAGGACCCCCCTTGAGGATAGCAATCAGCCCCAGCATTTT. The translation is CASRTPLEDSNQPQHF.